The 13 T cell receptor beta chains below were found in one sample sequenced in a study of human T cells and chemical hapten exposure. TCRdb analysed the RACE reads with MiXCR anew, one entry per CDR3 protein. The sample carries approximately 40,000 distinct CDR3 sequences, over 3% recorded once. As for time point: patch test 2, 6 weeks after DPC sensitization. As to treatment: therapeutic diphenylcyclopropenone sensitization with weekly scalp DPC. This specimen consisted of whole blood, obtained in connection with sensitization to the hapten diphenylcyclopropenone (DPC). These receptors all come from a man aged 40-49 years with alopecia areata. Some clones in this sample may be carry-over from other donors' samples.

This clonotype was observed many times. One junction end does not reproduce the germline sequence, and a read error may be involved. V and J are TRBV7-8 and TRBJ1-2; perhaps TRBD1 as D (6 bases). Germline V gene data show CDR1 as SGHVS and CDR2 as FQNEAQ. This CDR3 is built from 14 residues. CDR3: CASGLGGGNYGYTF. The CDR3 DNA reads TGTGCCAGCGGCTTAGGGGGAGGCAACTATGGCTACACCTTC.

Turning to this clonotype: A much larger clone sits a single nucleotide away, making a read error possible. The rearrangement links TRBV6-5 to TRBJ2-3; D remains ambiguous. The end of the DNA fits TRBJ1-5 better, so the J call may be wrong. In germline, CDR1 is MNHEY, CDR2 SVGAGI. CDR3 length: 14 amino acids. The DNA for the CDR3 is TGTGCCAGCAGTCTAGCCCCTAGCACAGATACGCAGCATTTT. It yields the protein CASSLAPSTDTQHF.

This clonotype has ten or more counts. The chain recombines TRBV5-6 with TRBJ2-7; no definite D call. The CDR3 has 12 residues. The V and J ends lost 3 bases and 2 bases respectively, with 6 bases between them. The germline V gene encodes CDR1 SGHDT and CDR2 YYEEEE. CDR3 sequence (DNA): TGTGCCAGCAGCTCCCCGGCCTACGAGCAGTACTTC. As protein: CASSSPAYEQYF.

This clonotype has at least ten counts. The chain couples TRBV20-1 to TRBJ1-3; D is ambiguous. Germline CDR1 is DFQATT and CDR2 is SNEGSKA (reference sequence). The V end was cut by 3 bases, the J end by 0 bases, with 9 bases between. This CDR3 spans 14 amino acids. The CDR3 bases are TGCAGTGCTAGTCCCGCGGTCTCTGGAAACACCATATATTTT. Protein product: CSASPAVSGNTIYF.

This clonotype has only a few counts. This chain uses TRBV5-1 with TRBJ2-1, with unresolved D. The germline V gene encodes CDR1 SGHRS and CDR2 YFSETQ. The CDR3 is made up of 15 amino acids. The V and J ends lost 0 bases and 0 bases respectively, with 7 bases between them. CDR3 DNA: TGCGCCAGCAGCTTGGAGACGGACTCCTACAATGAGCAGTTCTTC. It is translated as CASSLETDSYNEQFF.

This clonotype was seen ten or more times. The V and J genes are TRBV7-2 and TRBJ2-5, with TRBD2 matching over 9 bases. V gave up 3 bases and J gave up 3 bases; unmatched junction bases: 8. Per the germline V gene, CDR1 is SGHTA and CDR2 is FQGNSA. CDR3 length: 16 amino acids. The DNA for the CDR3 is TGTGCCAGCAGCTTCGGCGGGAGGGGCTCCAAAGAGACCCAGTACTTC. Amino acid sequence: CASSFGGRGSKETQYF.

At least ten counts were recorded for this clonotype. This chain joins TRBV20-1 and TRBJ2-3, with D uncertain. V shed 0 bases and J shed 2 bases, with 15 bases lying between them. The V gene's germline CDR1 is DFQATT and CDR2 SNEGSKA (reference sequence). CDR3 length: 16 amino acids. DNA of the CDR3: TGCAGTGCTAGAGATTCACGTTCCCGCTACACAGATACGCAGTATTTT. Its protein product is CSARDSRSRYTDTQYF.

The sample holds many counts of this clonotype. The gene calls are TRBV12-3 or TRBV12-4 and TRBJ1-4; D may be TRBD1 (5 bases). V was cut by 6 bases and J by 0 bases, with 11 bases left in between. CDR3 length equals 15 residues. The CDR3 DNA reads TGTGCCAGCAGGGGGCGCGGAGCAACTAATGAAAAACTGTTTTTT. This sequence encodes CASRGRGATNEKLFF.

The chain combines TRBV6-6 with TRBJ1-5; D is uncertain. The CDR3 is made up of 14 amino acids. Trimming removed 7 bases at V and 5 bases at J, with 15 bases between. Germline CDR1 is MNHNY and CDR2 is SVGAGI (reference sequence). This CDR3 reads CASNELAPHQPQHF. For the CDR3, the DNA is TGTGCCAGCAATGAACTCGCCCCCCATCAGCCCCAGCATTTT.

This clonotype was observed many times. The chain couples TRBV27 to TRBJ2-6; a weak D match, TRBD2 (6 bases). Trimming cost V 9 bases and J 3 bases, with 12 bases left between them. The CDR3 runs to 14 residues. Germline V gives CDR1 MNHEY, CDR2 SMNVEV (reference sequence). The CDR3: CASAWGGGANVLTF. The CDR3 DNA is TGTGCCAGTGCCTGGGGAGGTGGGGCCAACGTCCTGACTTTC.

The chain is built from TRBV7-2 and TRBJ2-3; 8 bases line up with TRBD2. The CDR3 runs 15 residues. The germline CDR1 and CDR2 sequences are SGHTA and FQGNSA. The junction had 6 bases not matched to a gene; V was cut back by 5 bases and J by 2 bases. Here the CDR3 reads CASSVSGRHTDTQYF. The CDR3 bases are TGTGCCAGCAGCGTCAGCGGGAGACACACAGATACGCAGTATTTT.

This clonotype was seen at least ten times. The chain carries TRBV12-3 or TRBV12-4 and TRBJ1-1; no reliable D call. This CDR3 spans 12 amino acids. Between the trimmed V and J ends, which lost 5 bases and 7 bases, there was a span of 11 bases. The DNA of the CDR3 is TGTGCCAGCAGTGACGAAATATATGAAGCTTTCTTT. It is translated as CASSDEIYEAFF.

CDR3 protein: CASSDPAHEQYF. The CDR3 DNA reads as TGTGCCAGCAGCGACCCAGCCCACGAGCAGTACTTC. The rearrangement joins TRBV9 to TRBJ2-7; no firm D call. V lost 3 bases, J lost 5 bases, and 9 bases lay in between. The CDR3 covers 12 residues. CDR1 SGDLS and CDR2 YYNGEE come from the germline V gene.